These T cell receptor beta chains were read from a single sample in a study of Graves' ophthalmopathy and Graves' hyperthyroidism. TCRdb redid the calling of the multiplex PCR reads with MiXCR, one entry per CDR3 protein. The sample records about 400,000 distinct CDR3 sequences, 15% to 19% being singletons. Sequencing input: peripheral blood. These receptors were collected from a woman between 18 and 30 years old with stable Graves' hyperthyroidism. CDR3s include the opening cysteine and the closing phenylalanine or tryptophan. A D gene is named only where the DNA matches it firmly. Clone size is shown for a subset of rows, as once, few, many or a class of expanded clone.

TRBV20-1	TRBD1	many	TRBJ2-5	CSARDTGGLSETQYF	TGCAGTGCTAGAGATACAGGGGGCTTGTCAGAGACCCAGTACTTC
TRBV11-3	TRBD1	many	TRBJ1-1	CASRPTTGDTEAFF	TGTGCCAGCAGGCCCACGACAGGGGACACTGAAGCTTTCTTT
TRBV20-1	-	many	TRBJ1-5	CSATDSNQPQHF	TGCAGTGCTACGGACAGCAATCAGCCCCAGCATTTT
TRBV19	TRBD1	many	TRBJ1-2	CASSSGTDFYGYTF	TGTGCCAGTAGCTCCGGGACAGACTTCTATGGCTACACCTTC
TRBV7-9	-	many	TRBJ1-2	CASSPNNYGYTF	TGTGCCAGCAGCCCCAATAACTATGGCTACACCTTC
TRBV12-3/TRBV12-4	TRBD2	many	TRBJ2-5	CASSQMQGGRETQYF	TGTGCCAGCAGTCAAATGCAGGGCGGGAGAGAGACCCAGTACTTC
TRBV12-3/TRBV12-4	-	many	TRBJ2-5	CASSLFGGETQYF	TGTGCCAGCAGTTTGTTTGGCGGCGAGACCCAGTACTTC
TRBV4-1	-	many	TRBJ1-2	CASSQGEANYGYTF	TGCGCCAGCAGCCAAGGAGAAGCTAACTATGGCTACACCTTC
TRBV9	TRBD1	many	TRBJ1-1	CASSPSGTANTEAFF	TGTGCCAGCAGCCCTTCTGGGACAGCAAACACTGAAGCTTTCTTT
TRBV2	-	many	TRBJ2-5	CASSASRGQETQYF	TGTGCCAGCAGTGCCTCCCGGGGGCAAGAGACCCAGTACTTC
TRBV7-9	TRBD1	-	TRBJ2-5	CASSLRSTGGGTQYF	TGTGCCAGCAGCTTAAGGTCTACAGGGGGTGGGACCCAGTACTTC
TRBV29-1	TRBD1	many	TRBJ1-5	CSVATGNQPQHF	TGCAGCGTTGCGACAGGGAATCAGCCCCAGCATTTT
TRBV3-1	-	few	TRBJ1-1	CASSPIRDTEAFF	TGTGCCAGCAGCCCAATCAGGGACACTGAAGCTTTCTTT
TRBV19	-	many	TRBJ1-2	CASSITGQDYGYTF	TGTGCCAGTAGTATCACCGGGCAGGACTATGGCTACACCTTC
TRBV7-3	-	few	TRBJ1-1	CASSRGAGDTEAFF	TGTGCCAGCAGCCGGGGGGCGGGGGACACTGAAGCTTTCTTT
TRBV5-4	TRBD1	-	TRBJ1-1	CASSLIGTASEAFF	TGTGCCAGCAGCCTAATAGGGACAGCTAGTGAAGCTTTCTTT
TRBV9	-	many	TRBJ2-5	CASSVETGWEETQYF	TGTGCCAGCAGCGTGGAAACAGGTTGGGAAGAGACCCAGTACTTC
TRBV11-1	-	many	TRBJ2-7	CASSFTGKWEQYF	TGTGCCAGCAGCTTTACAGGGAAATGGGAGCAGTACTTC
TRBV6-1	-	many	TRBJ1-1	CASRKTQGEAFF	TGTGCCAGCAGAAAGACACAGGGTGAAGCTTTCTTT
TRBV6-2/TRBV6-3	-	-	TRBJ1-2	CASSNGRVGYGYTF	TGTGCCAGCAGCAACGGCAGGGTGGGCTATGGCTACACCTTC
TRBV24-1	-	many	TRBJ2-5	CAISRGETQYF	TGTGCCATATCGAGGGGGGAGACCCAGTACTTC
TRBV10-3	-	-	TRBJ1-2	CAISEFSDSHYGYTF	TGTGCCATCAGTGAGTTTTCGGACAGCCACTATGGCTACACCTTC
TRBV6-1	TRBD1	many	TRBJ2-7	CASKAYRDRSYEQYF	TGTGCCAGCAAGGCGTACCGGGACAGATCCTACGAGCAGTACTTC
TRBV29-1	-	-	TRBJ2-2	CSVRPTVATGELFF	TGCAGCGTGAGGCCGACAGTAGCCACCGGGGAGCTGTTTTTT
TRBV19	TRBD2	-	TRBJ2-2	CASSLAGGPYTGELFF	TGTGCCAGTAGTCTAGCGGGGGGGCCGTACACCGGGGAGCTGTTTTTT
TRBV14	-	-	TRBJ1-6	CASSQAWAGRNSPLHF	TGTGCCAGCAGCCAAGCTTGGGCAGGGAGAAATTCACCCCTCCACTTT
TRBV18	TRBD1	-	TRBJ1-1	CASSPPFRTGGTEAFF	TGTGCCAGCTCACCACCCTTTAGGACAGGGGGAACTGAAGCTTTCTTT
TRBV18	TRBD2	few	TRBJ2-7	CASSPGTGTSGYEQYF	TGTGCCAGCTCACCCGGTACAGGGACTAGCGGCTACGAGCAGTACTTC
TRBV19	-	many	TRBJ1-1	CASSFDGADTEAFF	TGTGCCAGTAGTTTCGACGGTGCCGACACTGAAGCTTTCTTT
TRBV24-1	-	few	TRBJ1-1	CATSDAGAQNTEAFF	TGTGCCACCAGTGATGCCGGGGCGCAGAACACTGAAGCTTTCTTT
TRBV18	-	-	TRBJ2-7	CASLPGHGAYEQYF	TGTGCCAGCTTACCGGGACATGGCGCCTACGAGCAGTACTTC
TRBV7-9	-	many	TRBJ1-6	CASSLRESANSPLHF	TGTGCCAGCAGCTTACGTGAGAGCGCGAATTCACCCCTCCACTTT
TRBV11-2	-	many	TRBJ1-1	CASSLDRITEAFF	TGTGCCAGCAGCTTAGATAGGATTACTGAAGCTTTCTTT
TRBV5-8	-	few	TRBJ1-2	CASSLLDYGYTF	TGTGCCAGCAGCTTATTAGATTATGGCTACACCTTC
TRBV3-1	-	-	TRBJ1-2	CASQGKTYGYTF	TGTGCCAGCCAGGGGAAGACTTATGGCTACACCTTC
TRBV27	-	many	TRBJ1-5	CASSFGRRSNQPQHF	TGTGCCAGCAGTTTTGGCCGACGTAGCAATCAGCCCCAGCATTTT
TRBV6-1	-	many	TRBJ1-2	CASMVATGDYGYTF	TGTGCCAGCATGGTCGCCACCGGTGACTATGGCTACACCTTC
TRBV5-1	TRBD1	many	TRBJ1-1	CASSLAKGANTEAFF	TGCGCCAGCAGCTTGGCCAAGGGGGCGAACACTGAAGCTTTCTTT
TRBV15	-	many	TRBJ2-5	CATSRDFTGQETQYF	TGTGCCACCAGCAGAGATTTTACAGGCCAAGAGACCCAGTACTTC
TRBV7-8	-	many	TRBJ2-7	CASSLVGIPSYEQYF	TGTGCCAGCAGCTTAGTAGGGATACCCTCCTACGAGCAGTACTTC
TRBV11-2	TRBD1	many	TRBJ2-7	CASSVDRSSYEQYF	TGTGCCAGCAGCGTGGACAGGAGCTCCTACGAGCAGTACTTC
TRBV2	TRBD2	-	TRBJ2-7	CASSRPGLAGYEQYF	TGTGCCAGCAGCCGGCCGGGACTAGCGGGATACGAGCAGTACTTC
TRBV19	-	few	TRBJ1-1	CASSFLQNTEAFF	TGTGCCAGTAGTTTTCTACAGAACACTGAAGCTTTCTTT
TRBV4-1	-	-	TRBJ1-1	CATRSPGTGTEAFF	TGCGCCACCCGATCCCCAGGGACGGGCACTGAAGCTTTCTTT
TRBV6-2/TRBV6-3	-	many	TRBJ2-7	CASSWDGYEQYF	TGTGCCAGCAGCTGGGACGGCTACGAGCAGTACTTC
TRBV6-5	-	once	TRBJ1-1	CASSYGARNTEAFF	TGTGCCAGCAGTTACGGGGCGAGGAACACTGAAGCTTTCTTT
TRBV20-1	TRBD1	-	TRBJ1-1	CSASWAGGGTEAFF	TGCAGTGCTAGTTGGGCAGGGGGGGGCACTGAAGCTTTCTTT
TRBV29-1	TRBD1	many	TRBJ1-5	CSVGTGNNQPQHF	TGCAGCGTGGGGACAGGTAACAATCAGCCCCAGCATTTT
TRBV20-1	TRBD1	few	TRBJ2-4	CSARDGTGGNIKYF	TGCAGTGCTAGAGATGGGACAGGGGGAAACATTAAGTACTTC
TRBV19	-	many	TRBJ1-2	CASSIGQSAYTF	TGTGCCAGTAGTATCGGACAGTCCGCCTACACCTTC
TRBV20-1	TRBD1	-	TRBJ2-7	CSARDLGQGVSEQYF	TGCAGTGCTAGAGATTTGGGACAGGGGGTCAGCGAGCAGTACTTC
TRBV6-1	-	many	TRBJ1-5	CASSARTENQPQHF	TGTGCCAGCAGTGCTAGGACAGAAAATCAGCCCCAGCATTTT
TRBV7-8	-	many	TRBJ1-2	CASSFGGSNGYTF	TGTGCCAGCAGCTTTGGTGGTTCGAACGGCTACACCTTC
TRBV28	-	many	TRBJ1-1	CASYGGGVTEAFF	TGTGCCAGCTACGGGGGCGGGGTGACTGAAGCTTTCTTT
TRBV11-2	-	many	TRBJ1-2	CASSLDGGDYGYTF	TGTGCCAGCAGCTTAGACGGGGGAGACTATGGCTACACCTTC
TRBV6-5	TRBD1	-	TRBJ2-4	CASSYGQGVNKNIQYF	TGTGCCAGCAGTTATGGACAGGGGGTAAACAAAAACATTCAGTACTTC
TRBV10-3	TRBD1	many	TRBJ1-2	CAISGTGDGYTF	TGTGCCATCAGTGGGACAGGGGACGGCTACACCTTC
TRBV6-1	-	many	TRBJ1-3	CASEGSGSTIYF	TGTGCCAGCGAAGGCTCTGGAAGCACCATATATTTT
TRBV19	TRBD1	many	TRBJ1-2	CASSTTGTGTLGGYTF	TGTGCCAGTAGTACAACCGGGACAGGGACACTCGGCGGCTACACCTTC